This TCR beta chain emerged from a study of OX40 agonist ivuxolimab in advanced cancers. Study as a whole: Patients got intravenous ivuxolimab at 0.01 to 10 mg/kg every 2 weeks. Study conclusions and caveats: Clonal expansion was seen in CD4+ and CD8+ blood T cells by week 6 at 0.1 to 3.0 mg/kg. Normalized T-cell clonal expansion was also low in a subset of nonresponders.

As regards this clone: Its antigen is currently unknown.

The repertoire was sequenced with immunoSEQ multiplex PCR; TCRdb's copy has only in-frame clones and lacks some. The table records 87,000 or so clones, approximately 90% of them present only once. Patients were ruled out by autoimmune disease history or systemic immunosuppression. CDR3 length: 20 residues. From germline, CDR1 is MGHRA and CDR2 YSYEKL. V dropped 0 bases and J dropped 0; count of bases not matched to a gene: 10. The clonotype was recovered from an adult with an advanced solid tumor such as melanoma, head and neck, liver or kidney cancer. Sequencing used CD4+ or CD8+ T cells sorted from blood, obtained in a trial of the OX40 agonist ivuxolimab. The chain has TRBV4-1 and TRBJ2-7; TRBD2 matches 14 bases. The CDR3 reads CASSQDPGLAGERSSYEQYF. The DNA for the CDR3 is TGCGCCAGCAGCCAAGATCCGGGACTAGCGGGGGAAAGGAGCTCCTACGAGCAGTACTTC.